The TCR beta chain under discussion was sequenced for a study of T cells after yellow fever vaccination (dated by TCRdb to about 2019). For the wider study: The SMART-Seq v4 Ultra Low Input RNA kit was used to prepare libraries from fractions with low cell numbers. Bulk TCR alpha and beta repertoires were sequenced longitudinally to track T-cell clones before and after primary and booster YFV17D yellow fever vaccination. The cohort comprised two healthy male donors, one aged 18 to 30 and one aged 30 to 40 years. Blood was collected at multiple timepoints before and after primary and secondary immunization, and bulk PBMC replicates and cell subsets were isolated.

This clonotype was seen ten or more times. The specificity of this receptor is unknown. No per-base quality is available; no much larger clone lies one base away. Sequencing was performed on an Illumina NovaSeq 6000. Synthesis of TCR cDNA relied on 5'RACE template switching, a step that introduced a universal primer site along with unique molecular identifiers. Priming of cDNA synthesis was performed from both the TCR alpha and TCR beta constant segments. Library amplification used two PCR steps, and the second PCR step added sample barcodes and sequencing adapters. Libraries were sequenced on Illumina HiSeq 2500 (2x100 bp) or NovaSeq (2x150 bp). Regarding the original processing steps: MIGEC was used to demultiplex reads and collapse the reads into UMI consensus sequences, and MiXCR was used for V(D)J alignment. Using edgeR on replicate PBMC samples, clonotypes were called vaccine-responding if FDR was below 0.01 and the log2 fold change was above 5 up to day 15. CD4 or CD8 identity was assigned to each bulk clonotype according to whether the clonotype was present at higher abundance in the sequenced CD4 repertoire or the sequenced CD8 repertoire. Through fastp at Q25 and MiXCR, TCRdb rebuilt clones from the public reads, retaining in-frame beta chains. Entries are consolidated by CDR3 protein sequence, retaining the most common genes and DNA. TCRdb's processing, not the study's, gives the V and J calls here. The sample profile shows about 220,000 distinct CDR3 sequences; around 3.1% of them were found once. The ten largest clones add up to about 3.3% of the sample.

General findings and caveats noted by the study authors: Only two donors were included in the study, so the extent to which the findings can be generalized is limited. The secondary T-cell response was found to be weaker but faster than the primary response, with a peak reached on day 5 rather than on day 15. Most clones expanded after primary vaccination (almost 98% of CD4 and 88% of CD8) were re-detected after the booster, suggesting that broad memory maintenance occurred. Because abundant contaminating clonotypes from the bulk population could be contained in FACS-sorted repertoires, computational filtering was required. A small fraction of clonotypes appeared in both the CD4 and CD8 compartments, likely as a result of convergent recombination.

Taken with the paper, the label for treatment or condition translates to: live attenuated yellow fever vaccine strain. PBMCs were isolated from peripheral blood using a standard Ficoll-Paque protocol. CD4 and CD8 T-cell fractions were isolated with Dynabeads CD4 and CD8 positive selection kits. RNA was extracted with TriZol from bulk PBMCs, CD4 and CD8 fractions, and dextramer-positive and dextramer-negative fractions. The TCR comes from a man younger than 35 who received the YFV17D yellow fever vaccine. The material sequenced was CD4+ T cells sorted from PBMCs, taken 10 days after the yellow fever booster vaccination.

The DNA sequence follows: TGTGCCAGCAGTTTTTCCGGGACTTTGCAGTACTTC. Its protein reads: CASSFSGTLQYF. The V and J segments used are TRBV6-5 and TRBJ2-7; TRBD2 could be the D gene, as 6 bases match. Including cysteine and phenylalanine, the CDR3 has 12 amino acids. Only CDR3 DNA remains: 36 bases, in frame from the first base. V is clipped by 4 bases and J by 9 bases, and the sequence between their germline boundaries is 13 bases long. As encoded in the germline V gene, CDR1 is MNHEY while CDR2 is SVGAGI.